The 7 T cell receptor beta chains below were found in one sample sequenced in a study of blood T cells in healthy people across ages. A second about 7 to 11 cycle PCR used barcoded and J-beta primers. One entry per CDR3 protein, called by TCRdb with MiXCR from the 5' RACE reads. The sample carries 1 million or so distinct CDR3 sequences, approximately 25% recorded once. This same sample was also taken into another study, of T cells of mothers and their children.

The sample consisted of blood. These receptors were collected from a girl under 10 years old in good health.

J is TRBJ2-5 and V is TRBV20-1, with D maybe TRBD1 (6 bases). CDR1 DFQATT and CDR2 SNEGSKA come from the germline V gene (reference sequence). Trimming left V 5 bases short and J 5 bases short, with 27 bases between. There are 17 residues in the CDR3. CDR3: CSALHPDGGRGGETQYF. CDR3 DNA sequence: TGCAGTGCTCTCCATCCGGACGGTGGCAGGGGTGGGGAGACCCAGTACTTC.

This clonotype has only a few counts. The V call is TRBV28, the J call TRBJ1-2, with no clear D. The V gene lost 4 bases and the J gene lost 3 bases, with 15 bases spanning the gap. Per germline, CDR1 MDHEN and CDR2 SYDVKM. The CDR3 is made up of 15 amino acids. CDR3 sequence reads: CASSSKAGLYYGYTF. The CDR3 DNA reads TGTGCCAGCAGTTCTAAGGCTGGTTTATACTATGGCTACACCTTC.

This clonotype has more than one count but fewer than ten. CDR3 nucleotides: TGTGCCAGCAGACCCTACAGGGTAGGCACTCAGCCCCAGCATTTT. Protein product: CASRPYRVGTQPQHF. The chain combines TRBV6-5 with TRBJ1-5; tentative D call: TRBD1 (6 bases). Germline values: CDR1 MNHEY, CDR2 SVGAGI. With 6 bases removed from V and 6 bases from J, the gap between germline ends came to 18 bases. The CDR3 sequence is 15 residues long.

V usage is TRBV6-1 and J usage is TRBJ2-5; D is perhaps TRBD1 or TRBD2 (5 bases each). V lost 2 bases and J 5 bases, leaving 15 bases between the germline ends. The CDR3 is made up of 15 amino acids. CDR1 and CDR2 (germline): MNHNS, SASEGT. The CDR3 nucleotides read TGTGCCAGCAGTGAACGGGACGGATTATGGGAGACCCAGTACTTC. Protein: CASSERDGLWETQYF.

This clonotype was recorded a few times. This chain links TRBV5-1 with TRBJ1-4, with D perhaps matching TRBD1 (6 bases). Trimming removed 1 base from V and 8 bases from J, with 12 bases in between. The CDR3 consists of 14 residues. Germline V gene sequence: CDR1 SGHRS, CDR2 YFSETQ. The CDR3 loop is CASSLSGEVEKLFF. The CDR3 DNA reads TGCGCCAGCAGCTTGTCAGGGGAGGTCGAAAAACTGTTTTTT.

The genes are TRBV12-3 or TRBV12-4 and TRBJ2-1; D may be TRBD2 (6 bases). The J call is uncertain, as TRBJ2-5 better fits the DNA end. This CDR3 is 12 amino acids long. The CDR3 DNA follows: TGTGCCAGCAGACGGAGGGGAGGGACCCAGTACTTC. Residues: CASRRRGGTQYF.

There are a few counts of this clonotype. The chain employs TRBV10-3 and TRBJ2-7, with 12 bases lining up with TRBD2. There are 17 residues in the CDR3. CDR1 ENHRY and CDR2 SYGVKD come from the germline V gene. V shed 2 bases and J 2 bases; nucleotides not matched to a gene: 7. The CDR3 nucleotides read TGTGCCATCAGTGAGCCTACTTCTAGCGGGAGGGCCTACGAGCAGTACTTC. Amino acid sequence: CAISEPTSSGRAYEQYF.